This T cell receptor (beta chain) is from a study of blood T cell repertoires in COVID-19. Study-wide background: Both acute and convalescent COVID-19 samples were obtained from the United States, Italy and Spain.

TCRdb's copy holds only in-frame clones and misses some; the assay was immunoSEQ multiplex PCR. The table includes 150,000 to 250,000 clones, approximately 84% detected once. The V end lost 0 bases, the J end lost 15 bases, and 23 bases lay between the germline ends. Germline V gives CDR1 MGHRA, CDR2 YSYEKL. This CDR3 region has 16 residues. Material: peripheral blood. The gene calls are TRBV4-1 and TRBJ1-4; D is unclear. This clonotype was obtained from a human donor with acute or convalescent COVID-19. The donor label of this sample is uncertain. The CDR3 bases are TGCGCCAGCAGCCAAGAGCCCCGAACGGGAGGACGAGGATTGTTTTTT. Its protein is CASSQEPRTGGRGLFF.